The 8 T cell receptor beta chains in this list originate from one sample, sequenced in a study of T cells after yellow fever vaccination. TCRdb analysed the 5' RACE reads with MiXCR anew, one entry per CDR3 protein. The sample holds 550,000 or so distinct CDR3 sequences, about 19% seen once. The material sequenced was PBMCs, taken 15 days after the yellow fever booster vaccination. These receptor sequences come from a man aged 30 to 45 who received the YFV17D yellow fever vaccine.

The chain links TRBV15 to TRBJ2-4, with D perhaps matching TRBD2 (6 bases). V was pared by 10 bases and J by 9 bases, with 16 bases between. The CDR3 covers 12 residues. Germline assignment: CDR1 LNHNV and CDR2 YYDKDF (reference sequence). The CDR3 bases are TGTGCCATCGGGACTCCCTGGGGCATTCAGTACTTC. Translation: CAIGTPWGIQYF.

This clonotype has more than one count but fewer than ten. V gene TRBV7-6 combines with J gene TRBJ2-5, with 7 bases matching TRBD1. Germline V gives CDR1 SGHVS, CDR2 FNYEAQ. V was clipped by 2 bases and J by 5 bases; unmatched bases: 8. The CDR3 is 15 residues long. The CDR3 reads CASSLLTGRLETQYF. In DNA form, the CDR3 reads TGTGCCAGCAGCTTACTGACAGGGAGACTTGAGACCCAGTACTTC. The complete variable domain, with remaining parts taken from reference TRBV7-6 and TRBJ2-5, reads GAGVSQSPRYKVTKRGQDVALRCDPISGHVSLYWYRQALGQGPEFLTYFNYEAQQDKSGLPNDRFSAERPEGSISTLTIQRTEQRDSAMYRCASSLLTGRLETQYFGPGTRLLVL.

V usage is TRBV5-1 and J usage is TRBJ2-3; 11 positions match TRBD2. Unmatched junction bases numbered 8, after V lost 5 bases and J lost 3 bases. The CDR3 loop spans 16 amino acids. From germline, CDR1 is SGHRS and CDR2 YFSETQ. In DNA form, the CDR3 reads TGCGCCAGCAGACCCGGGACTAGCGGACAAACAGATACGCAGTATTTT. This encodes CASRPGTSGQTDTQYF.

This CDR3 is CASSWGLAGGSSYNEQFF. The CDR3 coding sequence is TGTGCCAGCAGTTGGGGACTAGCGGGAGGGAGCTCCTACAATGAGCAGTTCTTC. The chain is built from TRBV27 and TRBJ2-1, with 16 nucleotides matching TRBD2. The germline CDR1 and CDR2 sequences are MNHEY and SMNVEV (reference sequence). The CDR3 covers 18 residues. J gave up 0 bases and V 4 bases, and 3 bases lay outside the gene matches.

CDR3 DNA: TGCGCCAGCAGCTTGGGGCTAGCGGGGAGGTATGAGCAGTTCTTC. Amino acids: CASSLGLAGRYEQFF. The genes are TRBV5-1 and TRBJ2-1; TRBD2 matches at 9 bases. CDR3 length: 15 amino acids. V was pared by 0 bases and J by 8 bases, with 6 bases of the junction left unmatched. Looked up from germline, CDR1 is SGHRS and CDR2 is YFSETQ.

This clonotype was seen a few times. The V call is TRBV4-1, the J call TRBJ2-2; 8 bases line up with TRBD1. In germline, CDR1 is MGHRA, CDR2 YSYEKL. J was trimmed by 5 bases and V by 3 bases; bases with no gene match: 8. The CDR3 spans 16 residues. The DNA of the CDR3 is TGCGCCAGCAGCCATGCACGGACAGGGTTAACCGGGGAGCTGTTTTTT. Translating it yields CASSHARTGLTGELFF.

The sample holds a few counts of this clonotype. This chain links TRBV2 with TRBJ1-4; D not resolved. From germline, CDR1 is SNHLY and CDR2 FYNNEI. V was cut by 2 bases and J by 7 bases, with 14 bases left in between. The CDR3 runs 15 residues. The CDR3 reads CASSELKGGGEKLFF. The DNA of the CDR3 is TGTGCCAGCAGTGAACTCAAGGGCGGAGGTGAAAAACTGTTTTTT.

This clonotype was counted between two and nine times. The chain combines TRBV10-3 with TRBJ2-3; TRBD1 agrees at 7 bases. CDR3 length equals 14 residues. Germline values: CDR1 ENHRY, CDR2 SYGVKD. Trimming took 10 bases from V and 2 from J; bases not matched to a gene: 9. The CDR3 coding sequence is TGTGCCAGCGACAGGGATACAAACACAGATACGCAGTATTTT. It translates to CASDRDTNTDTQYF.